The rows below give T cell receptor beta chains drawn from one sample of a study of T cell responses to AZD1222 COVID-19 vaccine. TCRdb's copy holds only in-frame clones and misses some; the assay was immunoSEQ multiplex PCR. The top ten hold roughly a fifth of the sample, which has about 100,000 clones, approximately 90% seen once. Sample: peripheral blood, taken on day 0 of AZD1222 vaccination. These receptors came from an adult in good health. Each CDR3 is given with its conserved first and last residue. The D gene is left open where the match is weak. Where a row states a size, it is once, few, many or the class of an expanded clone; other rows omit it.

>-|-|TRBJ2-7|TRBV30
TGTGCCTGGAGGGGTGTCAGTGGGCCCTACGAGCAGTACTTC
CAWRGVSGPYEQYF
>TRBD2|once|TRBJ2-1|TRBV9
TGTGCCAGCAGCGTAGATCCGGGACTAGGCCCTCGCAATGAGCAGTTCTTC
CASSVDPGLGPRNEQFF
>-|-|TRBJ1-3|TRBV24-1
TGTGCCACCCGGTCAGGGCACCTCCTTTTTCCTGGAAACACCATATATTTT
CATRSGHLLFPGNTIYF
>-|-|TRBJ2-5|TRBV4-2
TGTGCCAGCAGCCAAGATAGGGCCCTATTGGGAGAGACCCAGTACTTC
CASSQDRALLGETQYF
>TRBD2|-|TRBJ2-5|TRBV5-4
TGTGCCAGCAGCGCACTAGCGGGGGAAGAGACCCAGTACTTC
CASSALAGEETQYF
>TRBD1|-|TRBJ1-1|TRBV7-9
TGTGCCAGCAGCTCCTGGGGACAGGGGGTATCTGAAGCTTTCTTT
CASSSWGQGVSEAFF
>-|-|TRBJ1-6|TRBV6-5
TGTGCCAGCAGTTACTTGTCAGGGGTGGTCGGGACCCTCCACTTT
CASSYLSGVVGTLHF
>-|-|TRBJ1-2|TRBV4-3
TGCGCCAGCAGCCAAGGGCAGGGAGAGAACTATGGCTACACCTTC
CASSQGQGENYGYTF
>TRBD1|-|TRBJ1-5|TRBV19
TGTGCCAGTAGTAAAGGGACAGATTATAGCAATCAGCCCCAGCATTTT
CASSKGTDYSNQPQHF
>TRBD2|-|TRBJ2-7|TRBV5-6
TGTGCCAGCAGCCTGGCGGGGGTCCCTGGCGAGCAGTACTTC
CASSLAGVPGEQYF
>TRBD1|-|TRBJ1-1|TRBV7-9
TGTGCCAGCAGCTTCGGACAGGGGACCACTGAAGCTTTCTTT
CASSFGQGTTEAFF
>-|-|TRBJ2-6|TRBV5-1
TGCGCCAGCAGTCAAATCGTATTGTCTGGGGCCAACGTCCTGACTTTC
CASSQIVLSGANVLTF
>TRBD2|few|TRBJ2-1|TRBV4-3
TGCGCCAGCAGCCAATGGACTAGCTCCTACAATGAGCAGTTCTTC
CASSQWTSSYNEQFF
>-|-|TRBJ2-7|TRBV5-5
TGTGCCAGCAGCTTGAACGGGGACTCCTACGAGCAGTACTTC
CASSLNGDSYEQYF
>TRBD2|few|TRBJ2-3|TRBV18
TGTGCCAGCTCACCACTGGCGGGGGGGCCGCGGTCCCAAGATACGCAGTATTTT
CASSPLAGGPRSQDTQYF
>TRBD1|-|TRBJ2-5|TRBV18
TGTGCCAGCTCACCGATACGAAGCGACAGGGGGCCCAAGACCCAGTACTTC
CASSPIRSDRGPKTQYF
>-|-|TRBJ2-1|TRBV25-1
TGTGCCAGCAGTGAATTCTTGGGTTCCAATGAGCAGTTCTTC
CASSEFLGSNEQFF
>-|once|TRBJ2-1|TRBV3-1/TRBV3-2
TGTGCCAGCAGCCAAGATCTGGTCGAGAATGAGCAGTTCTTC
CASSQDLVENEQFF
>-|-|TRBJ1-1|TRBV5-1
TGCGCCAGCAATGCCGGAGACTTCACTGAAGCTTTCTTT
CASNAGDFTEAFF
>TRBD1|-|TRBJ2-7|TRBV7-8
TGTGCCAGCAGCTCCCGGGACAGGGGACTCTCCTACGAGCAGTACTTC
CASSSRDRGLSYEQYF
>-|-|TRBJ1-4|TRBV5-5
TGTGCCAGCAGCTTGGGGGTTAATGAAAAACTGTTTTTT
CASSLGVNEKLFF
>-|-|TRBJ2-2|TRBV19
TGTGCCAGTACGTGGGCGCGGAGGCAGGGGGGACCCGGGGAGCTGTTTTTT
CASTWARRQGGPGELFF
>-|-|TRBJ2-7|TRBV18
TGTGCCAGCTCACCTTGGGACCAGGGCACCGAGCAGTACTTC
CASSPWDQGTEQYF
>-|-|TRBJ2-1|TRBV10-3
TGTGCCATCAGCCTAGGTGGAGGGGATGAGCAGTTCTTC
CAISLGGGDEQFF
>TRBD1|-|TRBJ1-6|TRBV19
TGTGCCAGTAGTACACCGGGACAGTATAATTCACCCCTCCACTTT
CASSTPGQYNSPLHF
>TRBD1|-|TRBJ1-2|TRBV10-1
TGCGCCAGCGACACTTACGGGACAGGGGACTATGGCTACACCTTC
CASDTYGTGDYGYTF
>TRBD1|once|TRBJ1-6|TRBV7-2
TGTGCCAGCAGCTTAAGGGACAGGGGCTCACCCCTCCACTTT
CASSLRDRGSPLHF
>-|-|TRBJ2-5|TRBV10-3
TGTGCCATCAGTGGGGGGGACAGAATCCAAGAGACCCAGTACTTC
CAISGGDRIQETQYF
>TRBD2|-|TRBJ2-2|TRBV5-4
TGTGCCAGCAGCACCTCGGGGCTAGCGGGGGCCTATGGGACCGGGGAGCTGTTTTTT
CASSTSGLAGAYGTGELFF
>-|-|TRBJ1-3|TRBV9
TGTGCCAGCAGCGTAGGCACCATGGGGGGGGCTGGAAACACCATATATTTT
CASSVGTMGGAGNTIYF